Listed below are T cell receptor beta chains from one sample, sequenced in a study of CD8 T cells in ankylosing spondylitis. Via MiXCR, TCRdb re-called the 5' RACE reads, giving one row per CDR3 protein. The data hold just under 550,000 distinct CDR3 sequences, with roughly an eighth observed a single time. The sequencing input was blood, either unsorted or a sorted T cell fraction (not recorded which). These receptors originate from a male donor with ankylosing spondylitis. Each CDR3 is given with its conserved first and last residue. D genes are given only for firm matches. A row's size may be missing; if present it is once, few, many or a size class.

d_call j_call v_call clone_size cdr3_nt cdr3_aa
- TRBJ2-5 TRBV24-1 few TGTGCCACCAGTGATCCGGGACAAATGAGGGAGACCCAGTACTTC CATSDPGQMRETQYF
TRBD1 TRBJ2-2 TRBV7-9 - TGTGCCAACGGGACAGTCGGGAACACCGGGGAGCTGTTTTTT CANGTVGNTGELFF
- TRBJ2-1 TRBV5-1 few TGCGCCAGCAGCTTGGGCGAGGAATCTGAGCAGTTCTTC CASSLGEESEQFF
- TRBJ1-1 TRBV27 many TGTGCCAGCAGGACAGGCGGGGCTGAAGCTTTCTTT CASRTGGAEAFF
- TRBJ2-7 TRBV15 few TGTGCCACCAGCAGAGGGAGGGGCGCAGGTTCCTACGAGCAGTACTTC CATSRGRGAGSYEQYF
TRBD1 TRBJ2-2 TRBV27 many TGTGCCAGCAGTTCCGCTGGGCAGGGGGCAATGGGCGGGGAGCTGTTTTTT CASSSAGQGAMGGELFF
- TRBJ2-7 TRBV18 - TGTGCCAGCTCACCAACGGCTTTCGAGCAGTACTTC CASSPTAFEQYF
- TRBJ1-2 TRBV7-9 - TGTGCCAGCAGCCGGGACATCTCGGGGAGTGGCTACACCTTC CASSRDISGSGYTF
- TRBJ2-1 TRBV6-1 few TGTGCCAGCAGTGAACGTACGGTTGCCTACAATGAGCAGTTCTTC CASSERTVAYNEQFF
- TRBJ2-1 TRBV11-2 many TGTGCCAGCAGCTTAACTCTGGGCTACAATGAGCAGTTCTTC CASSLTLGYNEQFF
TRBD1 TRBJ1-1 TRBV7-2 - TGTGCCAGCAGCTTGGCACAGGGGTCGGTGACTGAAGCTTTCTTT CASSLAQGSVTEAFF
- TRBJ2-1 TRBV24-1 many TGTGCCACCAGCACCCGGGACGCCCATCTCGATGAGCAGTTCTTC CATSTRDAHLDEQFF
- TRBJ1-1 TRBV7-9 few TGTGCCAGCAGCTTTGAACTGAACACTGAAGCTTTCTTT CASSFELNTEAFF
- TRBJ1-3 TRBV6-5 - TGTGCCAGCAGTTACTCAGGGGGATCTGGAAACACCATATATTTT CASSYSGGSGNTIYF
- TRBJ1-1 TRBV14 many TGTGCCAGCAGCCAAGACGGACGGATGAACACTGAAGCTTTCTTT CASSQDGRMNTEAFF
- TRBJ2-3 TRBV4-2 - TGTGCCAGCAGCCCCGGGCTAGGGATTGAGACAGATACGCAGTATTTT CASSPGLGIETDTQYF
- TRBJ1-2 TRBV3-1 many TGTGCCAGCAGCCCGGACGGGTGGAACTATGGCTACACCTTC CASSPDGWNYGYTF
TRBD2 TRBJ2-3 TRBV9 few TGTGCCAGCGGCGGACTAGCGGGAACGCCAAACACAGATACGCAGTATTTT CASGGLAGTPNTDTQYF
- TRBJ1-1 TRBV20-1 many TGCAGTGCTTTACAGGGCCAGAACACTGAAGCTTTCTTT CSALQGQNTEAFF
- TRBJ1-1 TRBV19 few TGTGCCAGTAGTATGACAGGAGAGAACACTGAAGCTTTCTTT CASSMTGENTEAFF
TRBD1 TRBJ2-1 TRBV20-1 - TGCAGTGCTACGACAGGGGGCGAGATCATGAATGAGCAGTTCTTC CSATTGGEIMNEQFF
- TRBJ2-1 TRBV11-2 - TGTGCCAGCATCACCTCCCTGGGACGAAGGTACAATGAGCAGTTCTTC CASITSLGRRYNEQFF
TRBD1 TRBJ1-1 TRBV10-2 - TGCGCCAGCAGTACCTTCCCGGGACAGTGGAACACTGAAGCTTTCTTT CASSTFPGQWNTEAFF
TRBD2 TRBJ2-1 TRBV9 - TGTGCCAGCAGCGTAGGGACTAGCGGGAGTTTTGGTGAGCAGTTCTTC CASSVGTSGSFGEQFF
TRBD1 TRBJ1-5 TRBV5-5 many TGTGCCAGCAGCCGGTGGGACAGGGGAGATCAGCCCCAGCATTTT CASSRWDRGDQPQHF
- TRBJ2-5 TRBV15 few TGTGCCACCAGCAGCGGGGACCAAGAGACCCAGTACTTC CATSSGDQETQYF
- TRBJ2-3 TRBV11-1 few TGTGCCAGCAGCAAATCCAGTAGCCAGGGGCGACGCACAGATACGCAGTATTTT CASSKSSSQGRRTDTQYF
- TRBJ2-7 TRBV12-3/TRBV12-4 few TGTGCCAGCAGTTTAGCGGTTTATGACTACGAGCAGTACTTC CASSLAVYDYEQYF
- TRBJ2-1 TRBV5-1 many TGCGCCAGCAGCCTCCTGGTAGAGGGGAATGAGCAGTTCTTC CASSLLVEGNEQFF
- TRBJ1-4 TRBV24-1 few TGTGCCACCAGTGAGGGACGGGGGCAGTTTAATGAAAAACTGTTTTTT CATSEGRGQFNEKLFF
- TRBJ2-1 TRBV10-3 - TGTGCCATCAGTGGGCCAGACTACAATGAGCAGTTCTTC CAISGPDYNEQFF
- TRBJ2-7 TRBV12-3/TRBV12-4 many TGTGCCAGCAGTTTTCCCGGGTCCTACGAGCAGTACTTC CASSFPGSYEQYF
- TRBJ1-1 TRBV5-1 few TGCGCCAGCAGCATCAACCTGAATAAGGGCACTGAAGCTTTCTTT CASSINLNKGTEAFF
TRBD2 TRBJ2-7 TRBV20-1 few TGCAGTGCTAGAGCGGGAGGGCGCTCCTACGAGCAGTACTTC CSARAGGRSYEQYF
TRBD2 TRBJ2-2 TRBV5-1 - TGCGCCAGCAGCACTAGCGGGAGTGCCACCGGGGAGCTGTTTTTT CASSTSGSATGELFF
TRBD1 TRBJ1-6 TRBV2 few TGTGCCAGCAGTGAGTGGACAGGGGATTCACCCCTCCACTTT CASSEWTGDSPLHF
- TRBJ2-2 TRBV27 few TGTGCCAGCAGTTTTGTGGCACTGAACACCGGGGAGCTGTTTTTT CASSFVALNTGELFF
- TRBJ2-1 TRBV25-1 few TGTGCCAGCAGTGAATTCGGCAGGGAGAATGAGCAGTTCTTC CASSEFGRENEQFF
TRBD1 TRBJ2-2 TRBV20-1 few TGCAGTGCATTGACAGGGGGTTACACCGGGGAGCTGTTTTTT CSALTGGYTGELFF
- TRBJ1-2 TRBV6-1 few TGTGCCGGCAGGGAGATCGGCTATGGCTACACCTTC CAGREIGYGYTF
TRBD1 TRBJ2-7 TRBV2 few TGTGCCAGCCGGAAGGGGACAGGGGGCTCCTACGAGCAGTACTTC CASRKGTGGSYEQYF
- TRBJ1-6 TRBV5-4 - TGTGCCAGCAGCTTGGACGGCGTGACACCCCTCCACTTT CASSLDGVTPLHF
TRBD1 TRBJ2-3 TRBV4-1 - TGCGCCAGCAGCCAAGATGGGACAGGGTGGGCAGATACGCAGTATTTT CASSQDGTGWADTQYF
TRBD2 TRBJ2-1 TRBV20-1 few TGCAGTGTTGCCACTAGCGGCGAGGGGAATGAGCAGTTCTTC CSVATSGEGNEQFF
TRBD2 TRBJ2-1 TRBV20-1 many TGCAGTGCTAGAGATCCTCTCTCTAGCGGGGCCTCCAATGAGCAGTTCTTC CSARDPLSSGASNEQFF
- TRBJ2-2 TRBV7-8 - TGTGCCAGCAGGTTTACGAACACCGGGGAGCTGTTTTTT CASRFTNTGELFF
TRBD1 TRBJ2-3 TRBV20-1 - TGCAGTGCAATAGCCCCGGGACAGGGATCAGATACGCAGTATTTT CSAIAPGQGSDTQYF
- TRBJ1-1 TRBV5-1 - TGCGCCAGCAGCCCCCATGGGTACGAGGTATTTTACACTGAAGCTTTCTTT CASSPHGYEVFYTEAFF
- TRBJ1-2 TRBV7-9 many TGTGCCAGCAGCCGGGGAAACAGACCGGACTATGGCTACACCTTC CASSRGNRPDYGYTF
- TRBJ2-1 TRBV20-1 few TGCAGTGCTAGTGGGATAGAGACAGCCTCCTACAATGAGCAGTTCTTC CSASGIETASYNEQFF
- TRBJ2-2 TRBV24-1 - TGTGCCACCAGTCGACATTCCTCGAACACCGGGGAGCTGTTTTTT CATSRHSSNTGELFF
- TRBJ1-2 TRBV11-2 many TGTGCCAGCAGCGTCCGGGACACACCTAACTATGGCTACACCTTC CASSVRDTPNYGYTF
- TRBJ2-7 TRBV7-2 - TGTGCCAGCAGCTGGCGTACTAGCTCCCAAACCTACGAGCAGTACTTC CASSWRTSSQTYEQYF